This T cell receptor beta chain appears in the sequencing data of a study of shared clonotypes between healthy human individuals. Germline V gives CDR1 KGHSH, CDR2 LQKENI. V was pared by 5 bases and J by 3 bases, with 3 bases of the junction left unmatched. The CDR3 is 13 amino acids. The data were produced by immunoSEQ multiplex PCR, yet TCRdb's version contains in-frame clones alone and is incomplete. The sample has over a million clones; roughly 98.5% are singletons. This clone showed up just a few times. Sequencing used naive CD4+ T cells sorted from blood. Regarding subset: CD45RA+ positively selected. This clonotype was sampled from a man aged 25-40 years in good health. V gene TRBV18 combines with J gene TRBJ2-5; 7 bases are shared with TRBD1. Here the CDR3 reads CASSATGEETQYF. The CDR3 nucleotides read TGTGCCAGCTCAGCTACAGGGGAAGAGACCCAGTACTTC.